This passage covers 16 T cell receptor beta chains from one sample sequenced in a study of Graves' ophthalmopathy and Graves' hyperthyroidism. RNA transcripts were the source from which TCR beta CDR3 regions were amplified. First-round RT-PCR relied on HTBI primers, and a second-round multiplex PCR came next. TCRdb ran MiXCR on the multiplex PCR reads and lists one entry per CDR3 protein. Altogether roughly 380,000 distinct CDR3 sequences are present, 15% being singletons, with the ten largest covering 5.5% to 7%. The sequenced material came from peripheral blood. The receptors come from a woman aged 18-35 years with stable Graves' hyperthyroidism.

This clonotype has at least ten counts. This chain connects TRBV6-2 or TRBV6-3 to TRBJ2-5; D perhaps matches TRBD1 (6 bases). This CDR3 is 14 amino acids long. Between the trimmed V and J ends, which lost 3 bases and 4 bases, there was a span of 12 bases. CDR1 and CDR2 from the germline V gene are MNHEY and SVGEGT. Here the CDR3 reads CASSYRQVGETQYF. DNA for the CDR3: TGTGCCAGCAGTTATAGACAGGTCGGAGAGACCCAGTACTTC.

The chain has TRBV28 and TRBJ2-7; the match to TRBD2 covers 12 bases. The V and J ends lost 7 bases and 3 bases, in that order; junction bases with no gene match: 7. This CDR3 is 15 amino acids long. Germline CDR1 and CDR2: MDHEN and SYDVKM. The CDR3 region is CASTSLAGGHYEQYF. CDR3 bases: TGTGCCAGCACTAGTCTAGCGGGGGGGCACTACGAGCAGTACTTC.

Ten or more counts support this clonotype. The V call is TRBV29-1, the J call TRBJ1-1; D is unclear. This CDR3 has 13 amino acids. Deletions cut 3 bases from V and 3 bases from J, with 11 bases between. Germline V gene data show CDR1 as SQVTM and CDR2 as ANQGSEA. CDR3 nucleotide sequence: TGCAGCGTTGAGGAGGGAATGGACACTGAAGCTTTCTTT. Translation: CSVEEGMDTEAFF.

At least ten counts were recorded for this clonotype. The chain joins TRBV11-2 to TRBJ2-4; tentatively, D is TRBD2 (6 bases). Deletions cut 3 bases from V and 3 bases from J, with 15 bases between. Germline V gene data show CDR1 as SGHAT and CDR2 as FQNNGV. This CDR3 is 16 amino acids long. CDR3: CASSFYGGIHKNIQYF. DNA for the CDR3: TGTGCCAGCAGCTTTTACGGGGGTATTCACAAAAACATTCAGTACTTC. Variable domain in full (rest from reference TRBV11-2 and TRBJ2-4): EAGVAQSPRYKIIEKRQSVAFWCNPISGHATLYWYQQILGQGPKLLIQFQNNGVVDDSQLPKDRFSAERLKGVDSTLKIQPAKLEDSAVYLCASSFYGGIHKNIQYFGAGTRLSVL.

At least ten counts were recorded for this clonotype. The chain is built from TRBV6-1 and TRBJ1-2; no clear D. V was trimmed by 7 bases and J by 8 bases, leaving 14 bases between them. Germline lookup yields CDR1 MNHNS and CDR2 SASEGT. The CDR3 runs 12 residues. CDR3 sequence reads: CASNIREGGYTF. The DNA of the CDR3 is TGTGCCAGCAACATACGGGAGGGAGGCTACACCTTC.

At least ten counts were recorded for this clonotype. The genes are TRBV27 and TRBJ1-1, with a tentative D call TRBD1 (6 bases). The CDR3 has 12 amino acids. V was pared by 6 bases and J by 5 bases, with 10 bases between. Per germline, CDR1 MNHEY and CDR2 SMNVEV (reference sequence). The CDR3 is CASSRGPTEAFF. In nucleotides, the CDR3 is TGTGCCAGCAGCAGGGGACCAACTGAAGCTTTCTTT.

This clonotype was detected ten times or more. V and J are TRBV6-6 and TRBJ2-7, with 11 bases that match TRBD1. The CDR3 is 14 amino acids. Germline V CDR1 and CDR2: MNHNY, SVGAGI (reference sequence). The junction had 8 bases not matched to a gene; V was cut back by 8 bases and J by 5 bases. The CDR3 loop reads CASEGQGAIHEQYF. The CDR3 DNA reads TGTGCCAGCGAAGGACAGGGGGCGATCCACGAGCAGTACTTC.

This clonotype showed up many times. The rearrangement uses TRBV19 and TRBJ1-2; TRBD1 is a possible D gene (5 bases). Germline V lookup: CDR1 LNHDA, CDR2 SQIVND (reference sequence). This CDR3 is 14 amino acids long. Trimming cost V 7 bases and J 6 bases, with 18 bases left between them. The DNA for the CDR3 is TGTGCCAGTACCCCCATTTTCCGGGGCGATGGCTACACCTTC. It is translated as CASTPIFRGDGYTF.

This clonotype has a count of ten or more. The V call is TRBV2, the J call TRBJ2-7; D call uncertain. This CDR3 has 14 amino acids. The V and J ends lost 3 bases and 3 bases respectively, with 12 bases between them. CDR1 and CDR2 (germline): SNHLY, FYNNEI. The CDR3, as DNA: TGTGCCAGCAGTGAGGAAGGGCTTAACTACGAGCAGTACTTC. As protein: CASSEEGLNYEQYF.

The table lists this clonotype with many counts. The junction shows a germline mismatch at one end, possibly a read error. V is TRBV12-3 or TRBV12-4 and J is TRBJ1-1, with 7 bases identical to TRBD1. The CDR3 sequence is 15 residues long. Here the CDR3 reads CASSLAQGGDTEASF. CDR3 nucleotides: TGTGCCAGCAGTTTAGCTCAGGGGGGAGACACTGAAGCTTCCTTT.

Of note for this clonotype: A much larger clone is a single base away; this may be a read error. The gene calls are TRBV20-1 and TRBJ1-1; D is unresolved. The germline V gene encodes CDR1 DFQATT and CDR2 SNEGSKA (reference sequence). The CDR3 totals 13 residues. DNA of the CDR3: TGCAGGGGTCAATCGGGGTCCAACACTGAAGCTTTCTTT. It codes for CRGQSGSNTEAFF.

This clonotype was recorded many times. The gene calls are TRBV12-3 or TRBV12-4 and TRBJ1-1; tentatively, D is TRBD1 (6 bases). This CDR3 is built from 14 residues. Trimming stripped 7 bases from V and 1 base from J, with 13 bases between. The CDR3 region is CASKHDRSNTEAFF. In DNA form, the CDR3 reads TGTGCCAGCAAACATGACAGGTCGAACACTGAAGCTTTCTTT.

This clonotype was observed many times. This sequence joins TRBV10-3 and TRBJ1-6; 7 bases align to TRBD1. CDR3 length: 16 amino acids. The V gene end was trimmed by 10 bases and the J gene end by 7 bases; junction bases not matched to a gene: 16. Germline V gene sequence: CDR1 ENHRY, CDR2 SYGVKD. The DNA of the CDR3 is TGTGCCACCTGCATCGAACAGGGGAGGGAGAATTCACCCCTCCACTTT. Translation: CATCIEQGRENSPLHF.

This clonotype was seen ten or more times. The chain has TRBV18 and TRBJ1-2; no reliable D call. Germline CDR1 and CDR2: KGHSH and LQKENI. Trimming removed 2 bases at V and 6 bases at J, with 7 bases between. This CDR3 has 12 amino acids. The CDR3, as DNA: TGTGCCAGCTCACCAGTTCAGGATGGCTACACCTTC. This gives the protein CASSPVQDGYTF. The full variable domain, with the rest looked up from reference TRBV18 and TRBJ1-2, is NAGVMQNPRHLVRRRGQEARLRCSPMKGHSHVYWYRQLPEEGLKFMVYLQKENIIDESGMPKERFSAEFPKEGPSILRIQQVVRGDSAAYFCASSPVQDGYTFGSGTRLTVV.

The table lists this clonotype with many counts. This sequence joins TRBV9 and TRBJ1-1; no firm D call. In germline, CDR1 is SGDLS, CDR2 YYNGEE. The CDR3 length is 14 residues. V was clipped by 0 bases and J by 4 bases, with 10 bases between them. The CDR3 DNA reads as TGTGCCAGCAGCGTAGGGGAGTCGGTCACTGAAGCTTTCTTT. This encodes CASSVGESVTEAFF.

This clonotype was detected many times. This chain joins TRBV25-1 and TRBJ1-5; weak D call: TRBD1 (5 bases). CDR1 MGHDK and CDR2 SYGVNS come from the germline V gene. The CDR3 sequence is 15 residues long. The germline V and J ends were trimmed by 3 bases and 0 bases, with 9 bases remaining between them. This CDR3 is CASSDPGNSNQPQHF. CDR3 DNA: TGTGCCAGCAGTGACCCAGGGAATAGCAATCAGCCCCAGCATTTT.